Sequencing of this T cell receptor beta chain was carried out in a study of blood T cell repertoires in COVID-19. At the level of the study: T cells, B-cell-depleted T cells, or PBMCs supplied cDNA or gDNA.

The germline gives CDR1 MNHEY, CDR2 SVGAGI. Trimming shortened V by 2 bases and J by 0 bases, and 8 bases separated the two germline ends. The CDR3 runs 15 residues. Sequencing was performed with immunoSEQ multiplex PCR; in TCRdb, only in-frame clones are kept and a portion is missing. Of tens of thousands of clones listed, roughly 72% are singletons. The clonotype comes from a man in his 60s with COVID-19, enrolled during active disease. Sequenced input: peripheral blood. The V and J genes are TRBV6-5 and TRBJ2-1, with D possibly TRBD2 on 5 matching bases. This CDR3 reads CASSYRESSYNEQFF. As DNA, the CDR3 is TGTGCCAGCAGTTACAGGGAGAGCTCCTACAATGAGCAGTTCTTC.